One TCR beta chain is described in this entry. These data belong to a study of patients and donors after allogeneic stem cell transplantation. V lost 0 bases to trimming and J lost 3 bases, with 12 bases between them. The CDR3 loop spans 15 amino acids. Looked up from germline, CDR1 is DFQATT and CDR2 is SNEGSKA (reference sequence). MiXCR, run by TCRdb on the RT-PCR reads, gives a single entry per CDR3 protein. The table records approximately 220,000 distinct CDR3 sequences, around 41% of them present only once. The TCR comes from a human donor who was either an allogeneic HSCT recipient or a stem cell or donor lymphocyte infusion donor (not recorded which). It is not recorded whose cells these are; they may come from a transplant donor. Material: blood, either unsorted or a sorted T cell fraction (not recorded which). This chain links TRBV20-1 with TRBJ2-1; no clear D gene. The CDR3 here is CSARERAFIYNEQFF. CDR3 nucleotide sequence: TGCAGTGCTAGAGAACGGGCGTTCATCTACAATGAGCAGTTCTTC.